These T cell receptor beta chains were read from a single sample in a study of blood T cell repertoires in COVID-19. Assay used: immunoSEQ multiplex PCR; TCRdb lists only in-frame clones, some missing. The table lists hundreds of thousands of clones, 70% to 90% of them singletons. Sequencing was performed on peripheral blood. The receptor set was obtained from a man aged 45-65 years with acute or convalescent COVID-19. The CDR3 runs from the conserved cysteine through the conserved F or W. The D gene is left open where the match is weak. Size is stated for part of the rows, as once, few or many counts, or as a class when the clone is expanded.

J gene: TRBJ2-1; V gene: TRBV10-1; clone size: .; D gene: TRBD1; CDR3 DNA: TGCGCCAGCAGTGGCCGGGACAGGGGGGACAATAATGAGCAGTTCTTC; CDR3 protein: CASSGRDRGDNNEQFF
J gene: TRBJ1-2; V gene: TRBV5-1; clone size: .; D gene: .; CDR3 DNA: TGCGCCAGCAGCTTAGAGAACTATGGCTACACCTTC; CDR3 protein: CASSLENYGYTF
J gene: TRBJ2-3; V gene: TRBV30; clone size: .; D gene: .; CDR3 DNA: TGTGCCTGGAGTGCCCAGGGACTAGATACGCAGTATTTT; CDR3 protein: CAWSAQGLDTQYF
J gene: TRBJ1-1; V gene: TRBV9; clone size: .; D gene: TRBD1; CDR3 DNA: TGTGCCAGCAGCGTAGTGGGGACAGCGACCACTGAAGCTTTCTTT; CDR3 protein: CASSVVGTATTEAFF
J gene: TRBJ2-5; V gene: TRBV5-1; clone size: .; D gene: .; CDR3 DNA: TGCGCCAGCAGCTCTGATGACGACAGGAAAGAGACCCAGTACTTC; CDR3 protein: CASSSDDDRKETQYF
J gene: TRBJ1-5; V gene: TRBV9; clone size: few; D gene: .; CDR3 DNA: TGTGCCAGCAGCGTAGGAGGGAGCAATCAGCCCCAGCATTTT; CDR3 protein: CASSVGGSNQPQHF
J gene: TRBJ1-2; V gene: TRBV11-2; clone size: few; D gene: TRBD1; CDR3 DNA: TGTGCCAGCAGCCCCAAGACAGGGGTGGATAACTATGGCTACACCTTC; CDR3 protein: CASSPKTGVDNYGYTF
J gene: TRBJ1-1; V gene: TRBV12-3/TRBV12-4; clone size: .; D gene: .; CDR3 DNA: TGTGCCAGCAGTTTTTTTCAACTAACTGAAGCTTTCTTT; CDR3 protein: CASSFFQLTEAFF
J gene: TRBJ2-5; V gene: TRBV29-1; clone size: .; D gene: .; CDR3 DNA: TGCAGCGTTGAACTATTGGAGACCCAGTACTTC; CDR3 protein: CSVELLETQYF
J gene: TRBJ2-1; V gene: TRBV6-2/TRBV6-3; clone size: .; D gene: TRBD1; CDR3 DNA: TGTGCCAGCAGTTACGACAGGGGAAGGGAAGAGGCCTACAATGAGCAGTTCTTC; CDR3 protein: CASSYDRGREEAYNEQFF
J gene: TRBJ1-1; V gene: TRBV9; clone size: .; D gene: TRBD1; CDR3 DNA: TGTGCCAGCAGCGCCAGGGGGGAGATGAACACTGAAGCTTTCTTT; CDR3 protein: CASSARGEMNTEAFF
J gene: TRBJ1-1; V gene: TRBV6-5; clone size: .; D gene: TRBD1; CDR3 DNA: TGTGCCACCCAGACAGGGCAAATGAACACTGAAGCTTTCTTT; CDR3 protein: CATQTGQMNTEAFF
J gene: TRBJ1-1; V gene: TRBV19; clone size: .; D gene: .; CDR3 DNA: TGTGCCAGTAGTTCGAGAGAACAGACCAACACTGAAGCTTTCTTT; CDR3 protein: CASSSREQTNTEAFF
J gene: TRBJ2-2; V gene: TRBV15; clone size: .; D gene: TRBD1; CDR3 DNA: TGTGCCACCAGCAGATTAGGACAGGGGGGCACCGGGGAGCTGTTTTTT; CDR3 protein: CATSRLGQGGTGELFF
J gene: TRBJ1-1; V gene: TRBV5-1; clone size: once; D gene: .; CDR3 DNA: TGCGCCAGCAGCGGCCGACAGGAGAACACTGAAGCTTTCTTT; CDR3 protein: CASSGRQENTEAFF
J gene: TRBJ1-2; V gene: TRBV11-2; clone size: .; D gene: TRBD1; CDR3 DNA: TGTGCCAGCACCCCTTTGGGACAGGGGGCCCTAAACTATGGCTACACCTTC; CDR3 protein: CASTPLGQGALNYGYTF
J gene: TRBJ2-5; V gene: TRBV5-5; clone size: .; D gene: TRBD2; CDR3 DNA: TGTGCCAGCAGCCCGGGGGGTAGGCCAGAGACCCAGTACTTC; CDR3 protein: CASSPGGRPETQYF
J gene: TRBJ1-4; V gene: TRBV4-1; clone size: .; D gene: TRBD1; CDR3 DNA: TGCGCCAGCAGCCAGGGACAGGGGAGGACTAATGAAAAACTGTTTTTT; CDR3 protein: CASSQGQGRTNEKLFF
J gene: TRBJ2-6; V gene: TRBV2; clone size: once; D gene: TRBD2; CDR3 DNA: TGTGCCACCAGGACTAGCGGGGGGGTTCTCTCTGGGGCCAACGTCCTGACTTTC; CDR3 protein: CATRTSGGVLSGANVLTF
J gene: TRBJ2-1; V gene: TRBV5-1; clone size: .; D gene: .; CDR3 DNA: TGCGCCAGCAGCTTGGACTTGGGAGTCTCCTACAATGAGCAGTTCTTC; CDR3 protein: CASSLDLGVSYNEQFF
J gene: TRBJ1-2; V gene: TRBV7-9; clone size: .; D gene: .; CDR3 DNA: TGTGCCAGCAGCACAACAATTCGCTACACCTTC; CDR3 protein: CASSTTIRYTF
J gene: TRBJ2-4; V gene: TRBV5-4; clone size: .; D gene: .; CDR3 DNA: TGTGCCAGCAGCTTGGAGGGGGTAAACATTCAGTACTTC; CDR3 protein: CASSLEGVNIQYF
J gene: TRBJ2-3; V gene: TRBV3-1/TRBV3-2; clone size: once; D gene: .; CDR3 DNA: TGTGCCAGCAGCCAAGCAGCAGGCTTCCATACGCAGTATTTT; CDR3 protein: CASSQAAGFHTQYF
J gene: TRBJ2-1; V gene: TRBV27; clone size: .; D gene: TRBD1; CDR3 DNA: TGTGCCAGCAGTTTATCTTGGGACAGTATCTACAATGAGCAGTTCTTC; CDR3 protein: CASSLSWDSIYNEQFF
J gene: TRBJ1-4; V gene: TRBV18; clone size: .; D gene: .; CDR3 DNA: TGTGCCAGCTCACCATACCCACAGGGTGGAGAAAAACTGTTTTTT; CDR3 protein: CASSPYPQGGEKLFF
J gene: TRBJ1-2; V gene: TRBV6-5; clone size: once; D gene: TRBD1; CDR3 DNA: TGTGCCAGCAGAGGGACAGACCACTATGGCTACACCTTC; CDR3 protein: CASRGTDHYGYTF
J gene: TRBJ2-5; V gene: TRBV19; clone size: .; D gene: TRBD1; CDR3 DNA: TGTGCCAGTAGTCGGACAGGGCAAGAGACCCAGTACTTC; CDR3 protein: CASSRTGQETQYF
J gene: TRBJ1-1; V gene: TRBV5-6; clone size: .; D gene: TRBD1; CDR3 DNA: TGTGCCAGCAGCCCCAAGACAGGGGGCAGAACTGAAGCTTTCTTT; CDR3 protein: CASSPKTGGRTEAFF
J gene: TRBJ1-2; V gene: TRBV2; clone size: .; D gene: .; CDR3 DNA: TGTGCCAGCACCGTAACAGGGAACCCCTATGGCTACACCTTC; CDR3 protein: CASTVTGNPYGYTF
J gene: TRBJ1-2; V gene: TRBV19; clone size: .; D gene: TRBD1; CDR3 DNA: TGTGCCAGCCGGGACAGGGAGTTTGGAGGCTACACCTTC; CDR3 protein: CASRDREFGGYTF
J gene: TRBJ2-2; V gene: TRBV7-6; clone size: .; D gene: TRBD1; CDR3 DNA: TGTGCCAGCAGCTTACGACAGGGGGCGTTCACCGGGGAGCTGTTTTTT; CDR3 protein: CASSLRQGAFTGELFF
J gene: TRBJ1-5; V gene: TRBV10-2; clone size: few; D gene: .; CDR3 DNA: TGCGCCAGCAGCACCGGGATTAATCAGCCCCAGCATTTT; CDR3 protein: CASSTGINQPQHF
J gene: TRBJ1-1; V gene: TRBV18; clone size: .; D gene: TRBD1; CDR3 DNA: TGTGCCAGCTCACCACCGTGGGGCAGGGGGTCGGGCACTGAAGCTTTCTTT; CDR3 protein: CASSPPWGRGSGTEAFF
J gene: TRBJ2-3; V gene: TRBV10-1; clone size: .; D gene: TRBD1; CDR3 DNA: TGCGCCAGCAGCCCCGGGACAGGGGAGGATACGCAGTATTTT; CDR3 protein: CASSPGTGEDTQYF
J gene: TRBJ1-2; V gene: TRBV20-1; clone size: .; D gene: .; CDR3 DNA: TGCAGTGCTAGTACTTTACAGGGAATGGGAAACTATGGCTACACCTTC; CDR3 protein: CSASTLQGMGNYGYTF
J gene: TRBJ2-3; V gene: TRBV19; clone size: .; D gene: .; CDR3 DNA: TGTGCCAGTAGTCCCGGACACTCCCTAGGATCGGATACGCAGTATTTT; CDR3 protein: CASSPGHSLGSDTQYF
J gene: TRBJ1-3; V gene: TRBV25-1; clone size: once; D gene: TRBD1; CDR3 DNA: TGTGCCAGCAGTGGACTCGGGACAGCCTCTGGAAACACCATATATTTT; CDR3 protein: CASSGLGTASGNTIYF
J gene: TRBJ2-1; V gene: TRBV24-1; clone size: once; D gene: .; CDR3 DNA: TGTGCCACCAGTGATCACCGGGGAGTTGAGCAGTTCTTC; CDR3 protein: CATSDHRGVEQFF
J gene: TRBJ2-2; V gene: TRBV28; clone size: .; D gene: .; CDR3 DNA: TGTGCCAGCAGTTTAGGGGGCAGGGTCACCGGGGAGCTGTTTTTT; CDR3 protein: CASSLGGRVTGELFF
J gene: TRBJ1-1; V gene: TRBV11-1; clone size: .; D gene: TRBD1; CDR3 DNA: TGTGCCAGCAGGCCCAGGGGGCCTATGAACACTGAAGCTTTCTTT; CDR3 protein: CASRPRGPMNTEAFF
J gene: TRBJ1-5; V gene: TRBV2; clone size: .; D gene: TRBD1; CDR3 DNA: TGTGCCAGCAGTGGACGGACAGGGGTTCAGCCCCAGCATTTT; CDR3 protein: CASSGRTGVQPQHF
J gene: TRBJ1-6; V gene: TRBV5-1; clone size: .; D gene: TRBD1; CDR3 DNA: TGCGCCAGCAGCAGGGGACAGGGGAACAATTCACCCCTCCACTTT; CDR3 protein: CASSRGQGNNSPLHF
J gene: TRBJ1-4; V gene: TRBV2; clone size: .; D gene: TRBD1; CDR3 DNA: TGTGCCAGCAGTGAAACAGGGGGCGCGAGGGAAAAACTGTTTTTT; CDR3 protein: CASSETGGAREKLFF
J gene: TRBJ1-3; V gene: TRBV12-3/TRBV12-4; clone size: .; D gene: .; CDR3 DNA: TGTGCCAGCAGTTTACTAGGAGGAAACACCATATATTTT; CDR3 protein: CASSLLGGNTIYF
J gene: TRBJ2-7; V gene: TRBV19; clone size: .; D gene: TRBD1; CDR3 DNA: TGTGCCAGTAGTATCGGACAGGAGGTTCCCTACGAGCAGTACTTC; CDR3 protein: CASSIGQEVPYEQYF
J gene: TRBJ1-1; V gene: TRBV18; clone size: .; D gene: .; CDR3 DNA: TGTGCCAGCTCACCAGACAGCCGGAACACTGAAGCTTTCTTT; CDR3 protein: CASSPDSRNTEAFF
J gene: TRBJ1-5; V gene: TRBV27; clone size: .; D gene: .; CDR3 DNA: TGTGCCAGCAGTACCGGGGAAGGGGGTCAGCCCCAGCATTTT; CDR3 protein: CASSTGEGGQPQHF
J gene: TRBJ2-7; V gene: TRBV6-2/TRBV6-3; clone size: .; D gene: .; CDR3 DNA: TGTGCCAGCAGTTACTCTAGGGGTCTGACCTACGAGCAGTACTTC; CDR3 protein: CASSYSRGLTYEQYF
J gene: TRBJ2-7; V gene: TRBV7-3; clone size: once; D gene: .; CDR3 DNA: TGTGCCAGCAGCCCACAAGGTGGGGGGACCGAGCAGTACTTC; CDR3 protein: CASSPQGGGTEQYF
J gene: TRBJ2-7; V gene: TRBV7-2; clone size: .; D gene: TRBD1; CDR3 DNA: TGTGCCAGCAGCTTAAGTGGGACAGGGAAAAGCGAGCAGTACTTC; CDR3 protein: CASSLSGTGKSEQYF
J gene: TRBJ2-7; V gene: TRBV19; clone size: .; D gene: .; CDR3 DNA: TGTGCCAGTAGTACCAACAACTACGAGCAGTACTTC; CDR3 protein: CASSTNNYEQYF
J gene: TRBJ2-2; V gene: TRBV6-5; clone size: .; D gene: TRBD2; CDR3 DNA: TGTGCCAGCGCGGGGGGGGCCGGGGAGCTGTTTTTT; CDR3 protein: CASAGGAGELFF
J gene: TRBJ1-2; V gene: TRBV9; clone size: .; D gene: TRBD1; CDR3 DNA: TGTGCCAGCAGCGCCAGTGGGGACAGGGCCTTGAGGGGCTACACCTTC; CDR3 protein: CASSASGDRALRGYTF
J gene: TRBJ1-2; V gene: TRBV5-1; clone size: few; D gene: TRBD1; CDR3 DNA: TGCGCCAGCAGCCCCCCGGGACAGGGAGGCTATGGCTACACCTTC; CDR3 protein: CASSPPGQGGYGYTF
J gene: TRBJ1-4; V gene: TRBV19; clone size: .; D gene: .; CDR3 DNA: TGTGCCAGTAGTTTCCGGGTCCAGGAAAAACTGTTTTTT; CDR3 protein: CASSFRVQEKLFF